Listed below are T cell receptor beta chains from one sample, sequenced in a study of shared clonotypes between healthy human individuals. The method was immunoSEQ multiplex PCR; TCRdb's version includes in-frame clones alone and lacks a portion of them. The profile shows more than 2 million clones, 90% to 97% of them singletons. Material for sequencing was naive CD4+ T cells sorted from blood. The receptor set was obtained from a man younger than 30 in good health. Each CDR3 is given with its conserved first and last residue. A D gene is named only where the DNA matches it firmly. Clone size is not always given. Where it is, it says once, few, many or a class for expanded clones.

j_call: TRBJ1-2; v_call: TRBV10-3; clone_size: .; d_call: .; cdr3_nt: TGTGCCATCAGAAAAAACAGGGAAGACTATGGCTACACCTTC; cdr3_aa: CAIRKNREDYGYTF
j_call: TRBJ2-2; v_call: TRBV18; clone_size: .; d_call: .; cdr3_nt: TGTGCCAGCTCACGCCTCCTCGGATTAAACACCGGGGAGCTGTTTTTT; cdr3_aa: CASSRLLGLNTGELFF
j_call: TRBJ2-5; v_call: TRBV7-9; clone_size: .; d_call: .; cdr3_nt: TGTGCCAGCAGCCAAGGGGGATTCATCGGAGAGACCCAGTACTTC; cdr3_aa: CASSQGGFIGETQYF
j_call: TRBJ1-5; v_call: TRBV28; clone_size: .; d_call: .; cdr3_nt: TGTGCCAGCAGTGGTCCTAATCAGCCCCAGCATTTT; cdr3_aa: CASSGPNQPQHF
j_call: TRBJ2-7; v_call: TRBV6-5; clone_size: .; d_call: .; cdr3_nt: TGTGCCAGCAGTTACGGGGCCTCCGGCGAGCAGTACTTC; cdr3_aa: CASSYGASGEQYF
j_call: TRBJ1-2; v_call: TRBV7-2; clone_size: .; d_call: TRBD1; cdr3_nt: TGTGCCAGCAGCCCAGAGGGACAGGGCCGCTATGGCTACACCTTC; cdr3_aa: CASSPEGQGRYGYTF
j_call: TRBJ1-2; v_call: TRBV29-1; clone_size: .; d_call: TRBD1; cdr3_nt: TGCAGCGTGACGAGCCGGGACAGGGGTAGCTACACCTTC; cdr3_aa: CSVTSRDRGSYTF
j_call: TRBJ2-1; v_call: TRBV28; clone_size: .; d_call: TRBD2; cdr3_nt: TGTGCCAGCAGCCTGACTAGCGGGCTATTCAACTCCTACAATGAGCAGTTCTTC; cdr3_aa: CASSLTSGLFNSYNEQFF
j_call: TRBJ2-1; v_call: TRBV5-6; clone_size: .; d_call: .; cdr3_nt: TGTGCCAGCAGCTCCGGGGTCCCCTACAATGAGCAGTTCTTC; cdr3_aa: CASSSGVPYNEQFF
j_call: TRBJ2-3; v_call: TRBV4-2; clone_size: .; d_call: TRBD2; cdr3_nt: TGTGCCAGCAGCCCCCTTCCCGGCGGGGGGACCCGCGATACGCAGTATTTT; cdr3_aa: CASSPLPGGGTRDTQYF
j_call: TRBJ1-3; v_call: TRBV5-4; clone_size: .; d_call: .; cdr3_nt: TGTGCCAGCAGCTTGGATCGAGGGTGGGGAAACACCATATATTTT; cdr3_aa: CASSLDRGWGNTIYF
j_call: TRBJ2-2; v_call: TRBV11-1; clone_size: once; d_call: TRBD2; cdr3_nt: TGTGCCAGCAGCCGGACTAGCGGCTACACCGGGGAGCTGTTTTTT; cdr3_aa: CASSRTSGYTGELFF
j_call: TRBJ1-1; v_call: TRBV2; clone_size: .; d_call: TRBD1; cdr3_nt: TGTGCCAGCAGTCCCAGGGACAGGGTCCAAACTGAAGCTTTCTTT; cdr3_aa: CASSPRDRVQTEAFF
j_call: TRBJ2-3; v_call: TRBV6-5; clone_size: .; d_call: .; cdr3_nt: TGTGCCAGCAGTTACGGCGGGGGCAGCACAGATACGCAGTATTTT; cdr3_aa: CASSYGGGSTDTQYF
j_call: TRBJ2-7; v_call: TRBV5-1; clone_size: .; d_call: TRBD1; cdr3_nt: TGCGCCAGCAGCGACCAGAAGACAGGGATTTCCTACGAGCAGTACTTC; cdr3_aa: CASSDQKTGISYEQYF
j_call: TRBJ1-5; v_call: TRBV7-9; clone_size: .; d_call: .; cdr3_nt: TGTGCCAGCAGCTTAGAGAATCAGCCCCAGCATTTT; cdr3_aa: CASSLENQPQHF
j_call: TRBJ1-2; v_call: TRBV10-3; clone_size: .; d_call: TRBD1; cdr3_nt: TGTGCCATCAGTGAGCAAACAGGGGCCAGATTCTACACCTTC; cdr3_aa: CAISEQTGARFYTF
j_call: TRBJ2-5; v_call: TRBV7-2; clone_size: .; d_call: .; cdr3_nt: TGTGCCAGCAGCGCGAAGGGAGAGACCCAGTACTTC; cdr3_aa: CASSAKGETQYF
j_call: TRBJ1-5; v_call: TRBV7-2; clone_size: .; d_call: TRBD1; cdr3_nt: TGTGCCAGCAGCTTAACTACAGGGGTTCATCAGCCCCAGCATTTT; cdr3_aa: CASSLTTGVHQPQHF
j_call: TRBJ1-1; v_call: TRBV9; clone_size: .; d_call: .; cdr3_nt: TGTGCCGGCCTCCGGCAGGTCCGCATCGGAGCTTTCTTT; cdr3_aa: CAGLRQVRIGAFF
j_call: TRBJ1-2; v_call: TRBV5-1; clone_size: once; d_call: .; cdr3_nt: TGCGCCAGCAGTCCCGACAGCCTCTATGGCTACACCTTC; cdr3_aa: CASSPDSLYGYTF
j_call: TRBJ2-6; v_call: TRBV18; clone_size: .; d_call: .; cdr3_nt: TGTGCCAGCTCACCCGGGACAACGAACTCTGGGGCCAACGTCCTGACTTTC; cdr3_aa: CASSPGTTNSGANVLTF
j_call: TRBJ1-5; v_call: TRBV10-3; clone_size: .; d_call: .; cdr3_nt: TGTGCCACAGGACGGGGAAATCAGCCCCAGCATTTT; cdr3_aa: CATGRGNQPQHF
j_call: TRBJ2-2; v_call: TRBV5-6; clone_size: .; d_call: TRBD1; cdr3_nt: TGTGCCAGCAGCTTGGGACAGGGGGTTGGGGAGCTGTTTTTT; cdr3_aa: CASSLGQGVGELFF
j_call: TRBJ1-1; v_call: TRBV11-2; clone_size: few; d_call: .; cdr3_nt: TGTGCCAGCAGCTCGCAGTCGGGTGTCACTGAAGCTTTCTTT; cdr3_aa: CASSSQSGVTEAFF
j_call: TRBJ2-7; v_call: TRBV7-2; clone_size: .; d_call: TRBD2; cdr3_nt: TGTGCCAGCAGCTTAAGTAGCGGGGGGCAATACGAGCAGTACTTC; cdr3_aa: CASSLSSGGQYEQYF
j_call: TRBJ1-1; v_call: TRBV18; clone_size: .; d_call: .; cdr3_nt: TGTGCCAGTTTGTCGACTCTCAACACTGAAGCTTTCTTT; cdr3_aa: CASLSTLNTEAFF
j_call: TRBJ2-7; v_call: TRBV6-5; clone_size: once; d_call: .; cdr3_nt: TGTGCCAGCAGTTACTCTAGGGGACCCTACGAGCAGTACTTC; cdr3_aa: CASSYSRGPYEQYF
j_call: TRBJ2-1; v_call: TRBV30; clone_size: .; d_call: .; cdr3_nt: TGTGCCTGGAGTAAAACCCTGGGGAGGAATGAGCAGTTCTTC; cdr3_aa: CAWSKTLGRNEQFF
j_call: TRBJ2-1; v_call: TRBV5-1; clone_size: .; d_call: .; cdr3_nt: TGCGCCAGCAGCTTGGGGGGACTTTCTTACAATGAGCAGTTCTTC; cdr3_aa: CASSLGGLSYNEQFF
j_call: TRBJ2-7; v_call: TRBV7-9; clone_size: .; d_call: TRBD1; cdr3_nt: TGTGCCAGCAGGCCGACAGGGGAGGAGTACGAGCAGTACTTC; cdr3_aa: CASRPTGEEYEQYF
j_call: TRBJ2-7; v_call: TRBV14; clone_size: .; d_call: TRBD2; cdr3_nt: TGTGCCAGCAGCCACGACGCGGGAGAACAGTACTTC; cdr3_aa: CASSHDAGEQYF
j_call: TRBJ1-1; v_call: TRBV11-3; clone_size: .; d_call: .; cdr3_nt: TGTGCCAGCAGCTTGTACGGGGTTGACACTGAAGCTTTCTTT; cdr3_aa: CASSLYGVDTEAFF
j_call: TRBJ1-4; v_call: TRBV4-1; clone_size: .; d_call: .; cdr3_nt: TGCGCCAGCAGCCAGGGGACCCAGGGGCCCGGAGGTGAAAAACTGTTTTTT; cdr3_aa: CASSQGTQGPGGEKLFF
j_call: TRBJ2-2; v_call: TRBV5-1; clone_size: .; d_call: .; cdr3_nt: TGCGCCAGCAGCTCGGGGGCGAACACCGGGGAGCTGTTTTTT; cdr3_aa: CASSSGANTGELFF
j_call: TRBJ1-1; v_call: TRBV5-1; clone_size: .; d_call: TRBD1; cdr3_nt: TGCGCCAGCAGCTCACGACAGGGGTCCACTGAAGCTTTCTTT; cdr3_aa: CASSSRQGSTEAFF
j_call: TRBJ1-4; v_call: TRBV6-1; clone_size: .; d_call: .; cdr3_nt: TGTGCCAGCAGCGCAGGAGCAACTAATGAAAAACTGTTTTTT; cdr3_aa: CASSAGATNEKLFF
j_call: TRBJ1-1; v_call: TRBV6-5; clone_size: .; d_call: .; cdr3_nt: TGTGCCAGCAGTTCCGAACAACTTGGACTCAAGACTCAAGCTTTCTTT; cdr3_aa: CASSSEQLGLKTQAFF
j_call: TRBJ2-7; v_call: TRBV5-1; clone_size: .; d_call: .; cdr3_nt: TGCGCCAGCAGCTTGGTGTCGGGGGCGGGCGAGCAGTACTTC; cdr3_aa: CASSLVSGAGEQYF
j_call: TRBJ2-1; v_call: TRBV6-5; clone_size: .; d_call: TRBD1; cdr3_nt: TGTGCCAGCAGTTACGTCAGGGCAGGGGGAGTGAGTGAGCAGTTCTTC; cdr3_aa: CASSYVRAGGVSEQFF
j_call: TRBJ2-1; v_call: TRBV30; clone_size: .; d_call: .; cdr3_nt: TGTGCCTGGAGTGTAGGATGGGGGGAGGACCCCCAGCGGTTCTTC; cdr3_aa: CAWSVGWGEDPQRFF
j_call: TRBJ2-3; v_call: TRBV5-6; clone_size: once; d_call: .; cdr3_nt: TGTGCCAGCAGCTTACAGGACATGGATCCAACGCAGTATTTT; cdr3_aa: CASSLQDMDPTQYF
j_call: TRBJ2-5; v_call: TRBV7-9; clone_size: .; d_call: .; cdr3_nt: TGTGCCAGCAGCCGGACCTGGGAGCCCCAGTACTTC; cdr3_aa: CASSRTWEPQYF
j_call: TRBJ2-7; v_call: TRBV5-1; clone_size: .; d_call: TRBD2; cdr3_nt: TGCGCCAGCAGCTTAAGCGGGGTCCCCTACGAGCAGTACTTC; cdr3_aa: CASSLSGVPYEQYF
j_call: TRBJ2-7; v_call: TRBV28; clone_size: .; d_call: .; cdr3_nt: TGTGCCAGCAGTTTACCCAAGTCCGCCTCTGAGCAGTACTTC; cdr3_aa: CASSLPKSASEQYF
j_call: TRBJ2-1; v_call: TRBV5-4; clone_size: .; d_call: TRBD1; cdr3_nt: TGTGCCAGCAGCTCAAGTTTTACCGGGACAGGGCTCAATGAGCAGTTCTTC; cdr3_aa: CASSSSFTGTGLNEQFF
j_call: TRBJ2-1; v_call: TRBV6-6; clone_size: .; d_call: .; cdr3_nt: TGTGCCAGCACAATGGGGAGCTCCTACAATGAGCAGTTCTTC; cdr3_aa: CASTMGSSYNEQFF
j_call: TRBJ2-2; v_call: TRBV5-4; clone_size: .; d_call: .; cdr3_nt: TGTGCCAGCAGCTTGGGTGACAGGATACACGGGGAGCTGTTTTTT; cdr3_aa: CASSLGDRIHGELFF
j_call: TRBJ2-5; v_call: TRBV5-1; clone_size: .; d_call: .; cdr3_nt: TGCGCCAGCAGCTTGGTCTCGGCAGCTCAAGAGACCCAGTACTTC; cdr3_aa: CASSLVSAAQETQYF
j_call: TRBJ1-2; v_call: TRBV5-1; clone_size: .; d_call: TRBD1; cdr3_nt: TGCGCCAGCAGCTATCACAGGGGGGAGGAAGGCTACACCTTC; cdr3_aa: CASSYHRGEEGYTF
j_call: TRBJ2-1; v_call: TRBV5-1; clone_size: .; d_call: TRBD2; cdr3_nt: TGCGCCAGCAGCCCAGCTAGCGGGAGGTCCTACAATGAGCAGTTCTTC; cdr3_aa: CASSPASGRSYNEQFF
j_call: TRBJ2-7; v_call: TRBV30; clone_size: .; d_call: TRBD2; cdr3_nt: TGTGCCTGGAAGCCCCAAAGCGGGAGAGGCGAGCAGTACTTC; cdr3_aa: CAWKPQSGRGEQYF
j_call: TRBJ1-2; v_call: TRBV5-1; clone_size: .; d_call: .; cdr3_nt: TGCGCCAGCAGTCGGGCTGAGGCAGTCGAATATGGCTACACCTTC; cdr3_aa: CASSRAEAVEYGYTF
j_call: TRBJ2-7; v_call: TRBV29-1; clone_size: .; d_call: .; cdr3_nt: TGCAGCGTTGGGCAGGGGTTGTACGAGCAGTACTTC; cdr3_aa: CSVGQGLYEQYF
j_call: TRBJ2-7; v_call: TRBV2; clone_size: .; d_call: .; cdr3_nt: TGTGCCAGCAGTGAAGAAGGGTCCTACGAGCAGTACTTC; cdr3_aa: CASSEEGSYEQYF
j_call: TRBJ2-5; v_call: TRBV2; clone_size: .; d_call: TRBD1; cdr3_nt: TGTGCCAGCAGGGTGGACAGGGGGACTCAAGAGACCCAGTACTTC; cdr3_aa: CASRVDRGTQETQYF
j_call: TRBJ1-2; v_call: TRBV19; clone_size: .; d_call: .; cdr3_nt: TGTGCCAGTAGTATTACCCCCGAGGCAGGGCTATATGGCTACACCTTC; cdr3_aa: CASSITPEAGLYGYTF
j_call: TRBJ2-5; v_call: TRBV5-4; clone_size: .; d_call: TRBD1; cdr3_nt: TGTGCCAGCAGCAACGGACAGGGGGCGAGAGAGACCCAGTACTTC; cdr3_aa: CASSNGQGARETQYF
j_call: TRBJ2-2; v_call: TRBV6-5; clone_size: .; d_call: TRBD2; cdr3_nt: TGTGCCAGCAGGTCCAGCGGGAGGGCCAGCGGGGAGCTGTTTTTT; cdr3_aa: CASRSSGRASGELFF
j_call: TRBJ2-5; v_call: TRBV18; clone_size: .; d_call: .; cdr3_nt: TGTGCCAGCTCGCCGGGAGTGGGGGAGACCCAGTACTTC; cdr3_aa: CASSPGVGETQYF